Given below is one T cell receptor (beta chain) in context. Its antigen is not identified. This sample was taken from a study of cytomegalovirus exposure and HLA in healthy donors. Study results and limitations: The study flagged roughly 160 TCR beta chains as cytomegalovirus-associated. In a later analysis, a genetic analysis reported fewer productive-TCR N-insertions in an Asian-associated ancestry cluster than the cohort average. TCR beta sequences numbering more than 15,000 were associated with HLA alleles at 0.05 false discovery rate in a later analysis.

The PCR was carried out with 60 Vbeta primers and 13 Jbeta primers. Some clones are missing from TCRdb's copy, which holds only in-frame ones; the method was immunoSEQ multiplex PCR. The table records more than 60,000 clones, around 77% of them present only once. This CDR3 region has 17 residues. The V gene's germline CDR1 is SGHRS and CDR2 YFSETQ. J lost 1 base, V lost 3 bases, and 12 bases had no gene match. The sequenced material came from PBMCs. The rearrangement links TRBV5-1 to TRBJ1-1; 7 bases agree with TRBD1. This TCR came from a woman in her thirties in good health and CMV-seronegative. CDR3: CASSWGRDRRGNTEAFF. The DNA of the CDR3 is TGCGCCAGCAGCTGGGGCCGGGACAGACGAGGGAACACTGAAGCTTTCTTT.